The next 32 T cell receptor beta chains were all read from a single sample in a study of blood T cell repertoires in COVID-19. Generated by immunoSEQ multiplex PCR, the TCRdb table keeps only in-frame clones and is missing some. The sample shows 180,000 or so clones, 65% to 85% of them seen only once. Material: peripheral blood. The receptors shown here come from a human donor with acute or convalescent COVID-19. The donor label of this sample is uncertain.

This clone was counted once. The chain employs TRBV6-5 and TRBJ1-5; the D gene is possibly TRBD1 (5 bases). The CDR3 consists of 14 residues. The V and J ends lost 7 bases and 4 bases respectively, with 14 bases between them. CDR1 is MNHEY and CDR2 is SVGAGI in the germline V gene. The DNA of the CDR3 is TGTGCCAGCACCCCGGGGGGGTTAAATCAGCCCCAGCATTTT. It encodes CASTPGGLNQPQHF.

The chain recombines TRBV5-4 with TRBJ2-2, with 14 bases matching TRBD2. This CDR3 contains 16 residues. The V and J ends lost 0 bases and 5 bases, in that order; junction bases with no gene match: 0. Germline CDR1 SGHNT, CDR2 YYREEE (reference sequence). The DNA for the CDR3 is TGTGCCAGCAGCTTGGGGACTAGCGGGAGGACCGGGGAGCTGTTTTTT. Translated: CASSLGTSGRTGELFF.

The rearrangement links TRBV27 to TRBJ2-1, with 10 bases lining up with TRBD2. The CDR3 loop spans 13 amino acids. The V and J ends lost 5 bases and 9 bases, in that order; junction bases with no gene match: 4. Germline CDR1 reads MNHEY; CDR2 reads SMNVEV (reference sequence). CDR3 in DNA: TGTGCCAGCAGTCCGATAGCGGGAGGTGAGCAGTTCTTC. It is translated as CASSPIAGGEQFF.

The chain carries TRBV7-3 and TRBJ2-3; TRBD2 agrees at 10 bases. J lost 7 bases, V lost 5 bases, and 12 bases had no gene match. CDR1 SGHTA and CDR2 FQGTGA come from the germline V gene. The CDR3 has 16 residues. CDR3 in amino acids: CASSARGAGGINTQYF. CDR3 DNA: TGTGCCAGCAGCGCCCGAGGAGCGGGAGGGATAAATACGCAGTATTTT.

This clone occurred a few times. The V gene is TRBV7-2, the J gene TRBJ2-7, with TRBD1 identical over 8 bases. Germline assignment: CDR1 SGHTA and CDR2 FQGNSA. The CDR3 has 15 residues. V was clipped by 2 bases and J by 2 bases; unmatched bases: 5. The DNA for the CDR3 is TGTGCCAGCAGCTTATCTGACAGGGGCCCCTACGAGCAGTACTTC. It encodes CASSLSDRGPYEQYF.

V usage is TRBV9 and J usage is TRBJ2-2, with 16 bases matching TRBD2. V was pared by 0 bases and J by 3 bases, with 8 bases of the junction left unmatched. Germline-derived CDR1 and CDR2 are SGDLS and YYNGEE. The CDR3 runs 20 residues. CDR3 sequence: CASSVEGLAGGPRDTGELFF. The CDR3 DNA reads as TGTGCCAGCAGCGTAGAGGGACTAGCGGGAGGGCCTAGGGACACCGGGGAGCTGTTTTTT. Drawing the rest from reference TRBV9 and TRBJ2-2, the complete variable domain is DSGVTQTPKHLITATGQRVTLRCSPRSGDLSVYWYQQSLDQGLQFLIQYYNGEERAKGNILERFSAQQFPDLHSELNLSSLELGDSALYFCASSVEGLAGGPRDTGELFFGEGSRLTVL.

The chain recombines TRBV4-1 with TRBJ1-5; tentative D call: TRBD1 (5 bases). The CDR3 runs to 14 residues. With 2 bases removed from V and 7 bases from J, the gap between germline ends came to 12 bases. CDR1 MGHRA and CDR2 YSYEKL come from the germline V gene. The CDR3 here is CASSQIQGGQPQHF. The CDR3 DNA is TGCGCCAGCAGCCAAATTCAGGGAGGGCAGCCCCAGCATTTT.

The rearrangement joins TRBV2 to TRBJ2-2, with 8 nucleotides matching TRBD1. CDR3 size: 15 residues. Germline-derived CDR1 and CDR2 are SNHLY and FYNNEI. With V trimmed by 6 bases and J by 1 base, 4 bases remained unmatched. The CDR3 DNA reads TGTGCCAGCAGAAGACAGGGGCGGAACACCGGGGAGCTGTTTTTT. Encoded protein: CASRRQGRNTGELFF.

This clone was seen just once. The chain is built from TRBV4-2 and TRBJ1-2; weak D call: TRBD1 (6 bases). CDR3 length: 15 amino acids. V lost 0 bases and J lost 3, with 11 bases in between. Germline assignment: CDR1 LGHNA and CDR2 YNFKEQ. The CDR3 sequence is CASSQETGIYYGYTF. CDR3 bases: TGTGCCAGCAGCCAAGAGACAGGAATTTACTATGGCTACACCTTC.

This chain's CDR3 is CASSYGRVSNYGYTF. CDR3 in DNA: TGTGCCAGCAGTTACGGCAGGGTGTCGAACTATGGCTACACCTTC. V usage is TRBV6-5 and J usage is TRBJ1-2, with D possibly matching TRBD1 (5 bases). The germline V gene has CDR1 MNHEY and CDR2 SVGAGI. V was clipped by 2 bases and J by 2 bases, with 12 bases between them. The CDR3 spans 15 residues.

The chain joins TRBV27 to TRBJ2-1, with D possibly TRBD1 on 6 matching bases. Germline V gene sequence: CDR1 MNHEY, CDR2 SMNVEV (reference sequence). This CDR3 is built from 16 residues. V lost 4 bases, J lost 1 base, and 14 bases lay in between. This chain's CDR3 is CASSSYRTASYNEQFF. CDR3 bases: TGTGCCAGCAGTTCGTATCGGACAGCTTCCTACAATGAGCAGTTCTTC.

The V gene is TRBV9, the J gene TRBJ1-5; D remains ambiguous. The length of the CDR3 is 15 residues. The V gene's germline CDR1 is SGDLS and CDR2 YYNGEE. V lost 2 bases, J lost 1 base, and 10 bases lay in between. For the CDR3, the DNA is TGTGCCAGCAGCGTCTCCCCGGGGAGCAATCAGCCCCAGCATTTT. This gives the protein CASSVSPGSNQPQHF.

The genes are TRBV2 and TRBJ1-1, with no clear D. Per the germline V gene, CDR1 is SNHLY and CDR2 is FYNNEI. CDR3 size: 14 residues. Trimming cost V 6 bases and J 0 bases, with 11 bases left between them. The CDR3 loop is CASRTRALNTEAFF. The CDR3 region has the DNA TGTGCCAGCAGAACGAGGGCTTTGAACACTGAAGCTTTCTTT.

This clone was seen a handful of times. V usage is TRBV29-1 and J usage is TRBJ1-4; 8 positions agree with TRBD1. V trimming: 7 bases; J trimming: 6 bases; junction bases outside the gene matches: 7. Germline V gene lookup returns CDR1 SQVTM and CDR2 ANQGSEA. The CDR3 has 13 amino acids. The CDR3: CSADVQGDEKLFF. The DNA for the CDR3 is TGCAGCGCCGACGTACAGGGGGATGAAAAACTGTTTTTT.

CDR3 DNA sequence: TGTGCCAGCAGTGAATTTTCGGCTAGCGGGGGTCGCACAGATACGCAGTATTTT. This sequence encodes CASSEFSASGGRTDTQYF. The V and J genes are TRBV2 and TRBJ2-3, with 10 bases that match TRBD2. Germline V lookup: CDR1 SNHLY, CDR2 FYNNEI. CDR3 length equals 18 residues. Trimming removed 2 bases from V and 1 base from J; junction bases left unmatched: 9.

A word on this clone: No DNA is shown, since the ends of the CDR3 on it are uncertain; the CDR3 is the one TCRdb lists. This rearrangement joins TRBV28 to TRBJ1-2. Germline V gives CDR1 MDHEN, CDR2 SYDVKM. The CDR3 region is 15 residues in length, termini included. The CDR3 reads CASSTSGLTNYGYTF.

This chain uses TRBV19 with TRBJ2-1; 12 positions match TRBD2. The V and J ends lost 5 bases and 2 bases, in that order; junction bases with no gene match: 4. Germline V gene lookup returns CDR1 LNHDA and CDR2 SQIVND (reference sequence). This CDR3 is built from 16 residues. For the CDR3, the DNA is TGTGCCAGTAGTGCTAGCGGGAGGGCCACCTACAATGAGCAGTTCTTC. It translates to CASSASGRATYNEQFF.

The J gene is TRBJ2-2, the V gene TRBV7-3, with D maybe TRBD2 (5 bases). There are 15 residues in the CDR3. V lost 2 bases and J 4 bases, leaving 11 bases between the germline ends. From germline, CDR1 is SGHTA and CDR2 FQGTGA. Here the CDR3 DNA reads TGTGCCAGCAGCTTACTGGTTGCGGGCACCGGGGAGCTGTTTTTT. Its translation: CASSLLVAGTGELFF.

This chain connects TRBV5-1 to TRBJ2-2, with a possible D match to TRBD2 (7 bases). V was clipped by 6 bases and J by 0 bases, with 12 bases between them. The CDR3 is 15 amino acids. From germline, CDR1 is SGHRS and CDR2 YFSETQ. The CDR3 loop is CASKGGITNTGELFF. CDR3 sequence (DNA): TGCGCCAGCAAGGGGGGGATAACGAACACCGGGGAGCTGTTTTTT. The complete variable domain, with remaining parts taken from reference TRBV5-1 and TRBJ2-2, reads KAGVTQTPRYLIKTRGQQVTLSCSPISGHRSVSWYQQTPGQGLQFLFEYFSETQRNKGNFPGRFSGRQFSNSRSEMNVSTLELGDSALYLCASKGGITNTGELFFGEGSRLTVL.

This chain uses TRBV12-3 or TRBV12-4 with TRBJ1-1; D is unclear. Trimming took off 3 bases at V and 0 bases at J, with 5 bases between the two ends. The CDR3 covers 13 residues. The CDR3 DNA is TGTGCCAGCAGTTTTGAGGTGAACACTGAAGCTTTCTTT. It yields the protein CASSFEVNTEAFF.

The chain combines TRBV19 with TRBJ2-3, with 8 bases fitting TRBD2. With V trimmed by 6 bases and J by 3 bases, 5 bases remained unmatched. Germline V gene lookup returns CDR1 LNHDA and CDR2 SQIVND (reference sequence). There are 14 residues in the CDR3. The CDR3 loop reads CASRNSGETDTQYF. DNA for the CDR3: TGTGCCAGTAGAAATAGCGGGGAGACAGATACGCAGTATTTT.

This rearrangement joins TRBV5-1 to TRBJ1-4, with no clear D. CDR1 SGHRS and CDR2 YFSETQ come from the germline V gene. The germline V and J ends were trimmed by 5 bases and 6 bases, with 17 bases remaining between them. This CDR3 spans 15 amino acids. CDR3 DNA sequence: TGCGCCAGCAGGAGGATCGGGTTAGTTGATGAAAAACTGTTTTTT. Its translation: CASRRIGLVDEKLFF.

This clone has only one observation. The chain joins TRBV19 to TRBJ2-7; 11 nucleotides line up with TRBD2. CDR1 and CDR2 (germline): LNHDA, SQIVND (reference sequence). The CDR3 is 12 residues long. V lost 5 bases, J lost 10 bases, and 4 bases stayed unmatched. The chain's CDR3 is CASSETSGTQYF. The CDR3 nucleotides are TGTGCCAGTAGTGAGACTAGCGGGACTCAGTACTTC. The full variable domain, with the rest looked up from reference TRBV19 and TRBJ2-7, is DGGITQSPKYLFRKEGQNVTLSCEQNLNHDAMYWYRQDPGQGLRLIYYSQIVNDFQKGDIAEGYSVSREKKESFPLTVTSAQKNPTAFYLCASSETSGTQYFGPGTRLTVT.

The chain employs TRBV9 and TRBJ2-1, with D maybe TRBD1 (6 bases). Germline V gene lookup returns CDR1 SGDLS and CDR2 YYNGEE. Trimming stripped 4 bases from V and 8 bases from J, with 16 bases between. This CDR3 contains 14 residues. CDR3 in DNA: TGTGCCAGCAGCCGCAGGGGTGATATCGATGAGCAGTTCTTC. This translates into CASSRRGDIDEQFF. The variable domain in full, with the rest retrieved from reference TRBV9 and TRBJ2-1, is DSGVTQTPKHLITATGQRVTLRCSPRSGDLSVYWYQQSLDQGLQFLIQYYNGEERAKGNILERFSAQQFPDLHSELNLSSLELGDSALYFCASSRRGDIDEQFFGPGTRLTVL.

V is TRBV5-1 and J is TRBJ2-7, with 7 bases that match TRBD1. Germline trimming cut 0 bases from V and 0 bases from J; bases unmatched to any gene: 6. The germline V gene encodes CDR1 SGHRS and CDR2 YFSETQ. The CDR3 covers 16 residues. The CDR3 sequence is CASSLEGTASSYEQYF. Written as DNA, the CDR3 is TGCGCCAGCAGCTTGGAAGGGACAGCAAGCTCCTACGAGCAGTACTTC.

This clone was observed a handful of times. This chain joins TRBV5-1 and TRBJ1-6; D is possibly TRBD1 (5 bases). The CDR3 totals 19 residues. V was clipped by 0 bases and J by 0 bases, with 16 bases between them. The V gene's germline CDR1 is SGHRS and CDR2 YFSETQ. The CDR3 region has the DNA TGCGCCAGCAGCTTGGATGGGGCGGAACGAAGCTCCTATAATTCACCCCTCCACTTT. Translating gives CASSLDGAERSSYNSPLHF.

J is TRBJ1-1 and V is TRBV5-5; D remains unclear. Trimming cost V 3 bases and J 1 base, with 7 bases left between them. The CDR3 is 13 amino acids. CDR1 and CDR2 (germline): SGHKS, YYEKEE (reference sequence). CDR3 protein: CASSSEGNTEAFF. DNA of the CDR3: TGTGCCAGCAGCTCGGAGGGGAACACTGAAGCTTTCTTT.

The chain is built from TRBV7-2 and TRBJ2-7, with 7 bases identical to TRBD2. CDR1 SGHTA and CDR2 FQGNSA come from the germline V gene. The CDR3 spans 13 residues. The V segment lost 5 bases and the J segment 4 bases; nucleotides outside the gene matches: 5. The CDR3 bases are TGTGCCAGCAGCGTCCAGGGAGGGTACGAGCAGTACTTC. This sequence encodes CASSVQGGYEQYF.

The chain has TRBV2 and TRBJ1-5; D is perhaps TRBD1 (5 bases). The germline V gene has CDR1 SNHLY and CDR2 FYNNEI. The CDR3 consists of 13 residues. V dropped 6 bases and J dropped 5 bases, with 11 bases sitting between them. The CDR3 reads CASSESRDQPQHF. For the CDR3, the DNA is TGTGCCAGCAGCGAAAGCAGGGATCAGCCCCAGCATTTT.

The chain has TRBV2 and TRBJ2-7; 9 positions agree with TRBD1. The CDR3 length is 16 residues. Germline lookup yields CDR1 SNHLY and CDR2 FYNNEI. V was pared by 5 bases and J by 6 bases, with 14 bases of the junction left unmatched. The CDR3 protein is CASSLGQGSFSGEQYF. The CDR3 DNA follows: TGTGCCAGCAGTCTCGGACAGGGGAGTTTTAGCGGCGAGCAGTACTTC.

CDR3 DNA sequence: TGTGCCAGCAGCCTAGAACTGACAGGGGAAGGGACCGGGGAGCTGTTTTTT. Its translation: CASSLELTGEGTGELFF. The chain couples TRBV5-4 to TRBJ2-2; 8 nucleotides match TRBD1. Germline V gene data show CDR1 as SGHNT and CDR2 as YYREEE (reference sequence). The CDR3 is 17 amino acids. The trim removed 4 bases at V and 5 bases at J, leaving 13 bases unmatched.

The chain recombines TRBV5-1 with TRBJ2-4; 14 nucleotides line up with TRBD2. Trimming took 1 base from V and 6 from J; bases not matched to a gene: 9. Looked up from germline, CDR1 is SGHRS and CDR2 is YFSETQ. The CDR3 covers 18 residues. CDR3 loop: CASSLSGLAGGSGNIQYF. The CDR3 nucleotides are TGCGCCAGCAGCTTGAGCGGACTAGCGGGAGGATCAGGAAACATTCAGTACTTC.